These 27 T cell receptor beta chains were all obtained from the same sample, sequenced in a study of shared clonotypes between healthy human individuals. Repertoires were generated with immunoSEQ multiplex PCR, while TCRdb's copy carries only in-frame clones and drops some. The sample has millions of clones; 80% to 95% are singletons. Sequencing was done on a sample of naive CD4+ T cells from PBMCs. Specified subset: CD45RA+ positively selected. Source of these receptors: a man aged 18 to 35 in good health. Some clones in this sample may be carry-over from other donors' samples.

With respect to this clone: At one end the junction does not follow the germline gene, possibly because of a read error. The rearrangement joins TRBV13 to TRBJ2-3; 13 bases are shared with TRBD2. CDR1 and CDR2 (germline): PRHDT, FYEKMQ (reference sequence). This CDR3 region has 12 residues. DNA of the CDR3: TGTGCCAGCAGCCTGAGGACTAGCGGGAGCTCTTTT. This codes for CASSLRTSGSSF.

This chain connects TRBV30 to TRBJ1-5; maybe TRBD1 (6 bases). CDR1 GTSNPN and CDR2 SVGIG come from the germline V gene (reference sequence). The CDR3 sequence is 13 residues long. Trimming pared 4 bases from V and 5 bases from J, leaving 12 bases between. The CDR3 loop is CAWMDSPHQPQHF. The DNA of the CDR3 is TGTGCCTGGATGGACAGCCCCCATCAGCCCCAGCATTTT.

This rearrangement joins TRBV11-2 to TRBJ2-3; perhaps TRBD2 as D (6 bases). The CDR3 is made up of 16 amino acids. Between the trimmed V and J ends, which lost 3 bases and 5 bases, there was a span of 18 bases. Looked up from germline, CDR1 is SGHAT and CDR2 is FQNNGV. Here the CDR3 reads CASSFRLVGREDTQYF. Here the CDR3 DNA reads TGTGCCAGCAGCTTCAGACTAGTGGGTCGTGAAGATACGCAGTATTTT.

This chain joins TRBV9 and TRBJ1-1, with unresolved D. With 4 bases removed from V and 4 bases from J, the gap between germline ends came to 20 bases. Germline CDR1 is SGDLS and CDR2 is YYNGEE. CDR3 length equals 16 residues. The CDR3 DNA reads TGTGCCAGCAGCCGGGCCTCGTTTCCTCCGAGCACTGAAGCTTTCTTT. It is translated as CASSRASFPPSTEAFF.

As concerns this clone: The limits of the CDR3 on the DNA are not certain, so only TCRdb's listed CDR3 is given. The CDR3 reads CASSSSTAPVGNTIYF. V is TRBV6-5 and J is TRBJ1-3; TRBD1 was called by the table and not checked on the DNA. Germline V gene lookup returns CDR1 MNHEY and CDR2 SVGAGI. The CDR3 totals 16 residues, both ends included.

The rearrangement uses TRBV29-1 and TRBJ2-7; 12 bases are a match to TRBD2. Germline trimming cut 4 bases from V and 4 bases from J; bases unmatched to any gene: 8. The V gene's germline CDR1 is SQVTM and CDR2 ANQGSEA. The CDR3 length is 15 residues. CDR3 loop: CSVAPITSGRYEQYF. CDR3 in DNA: TGCAGCGTTGCACCGATAACTAGCGGGAGGTACGAGCAGTACTTC.

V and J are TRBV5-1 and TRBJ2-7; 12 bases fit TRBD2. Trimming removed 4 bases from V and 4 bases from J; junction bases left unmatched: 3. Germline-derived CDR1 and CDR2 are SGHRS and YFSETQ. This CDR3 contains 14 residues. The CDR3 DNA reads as TGCGCCAGCAGCCAGACTAGCGGGAGATACGAGCAGTACTTC. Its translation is CASSQTSGRYEQYF.

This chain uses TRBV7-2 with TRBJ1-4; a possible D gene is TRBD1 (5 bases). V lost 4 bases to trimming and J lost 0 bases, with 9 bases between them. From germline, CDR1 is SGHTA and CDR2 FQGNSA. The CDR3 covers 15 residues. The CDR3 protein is CASSSWGATNEKLFF. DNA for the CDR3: TGTGCCAGCAGCTCCTGGGGGGCAACTAATGAAAAACTGTTTTTT.

Here the CDR3 DNA reads TGTGCCAGCAACAAGGAGCCCCAGCATTTT. It encodes CASNKEPQHF. V is TRBV21-1 and J is TRBJ1-5. TRBV21-1 is an annotated pseudogene. CDR3 size: 10 residues.

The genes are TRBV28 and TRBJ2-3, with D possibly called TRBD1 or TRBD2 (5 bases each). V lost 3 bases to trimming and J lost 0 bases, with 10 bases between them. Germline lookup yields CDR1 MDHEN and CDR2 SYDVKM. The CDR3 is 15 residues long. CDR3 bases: TGTGCCAGCAGTTTTTTCGGGGCTAGCACAGATACGCAGTATTTT. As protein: CASSFFGASTDTQYF.

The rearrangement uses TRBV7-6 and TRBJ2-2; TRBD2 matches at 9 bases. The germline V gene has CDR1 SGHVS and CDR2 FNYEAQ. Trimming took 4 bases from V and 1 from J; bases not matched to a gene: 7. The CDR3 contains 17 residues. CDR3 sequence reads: CASSSKRLAENTGELFF. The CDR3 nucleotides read TGTGCCAGCAGCTCGAAAAGACTAGCGGAGAACACCGGGGAGCTGTTTTTT.

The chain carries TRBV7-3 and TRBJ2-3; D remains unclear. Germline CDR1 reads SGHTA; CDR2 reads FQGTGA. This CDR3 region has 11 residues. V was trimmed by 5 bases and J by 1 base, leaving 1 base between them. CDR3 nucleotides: TGTGCCAGCAGCCGCACAGATACGCAGTATTTT. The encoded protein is CASSRTDTQYF.

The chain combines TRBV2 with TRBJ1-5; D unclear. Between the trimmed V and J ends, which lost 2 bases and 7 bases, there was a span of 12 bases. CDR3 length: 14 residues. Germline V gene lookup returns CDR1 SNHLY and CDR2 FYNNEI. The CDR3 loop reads CASSETHSDQPQHF. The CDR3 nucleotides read TGTGCCAGCAGTGAAACACACAGTGACCAGCCCCAGCATTTT.

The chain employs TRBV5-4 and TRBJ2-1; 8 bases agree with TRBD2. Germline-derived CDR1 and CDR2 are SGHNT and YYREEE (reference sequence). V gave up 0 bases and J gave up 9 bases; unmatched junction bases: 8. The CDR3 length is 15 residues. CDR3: CASSLALAGSLEQFF. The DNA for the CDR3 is TGTGCCAGCAGCTTGGCTCTAGCGGGCAGCCTTGAGCAGTTCTTC.

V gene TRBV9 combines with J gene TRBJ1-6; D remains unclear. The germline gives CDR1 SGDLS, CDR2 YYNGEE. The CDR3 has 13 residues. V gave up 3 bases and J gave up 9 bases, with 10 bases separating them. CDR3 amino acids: CASSASRFSPLHF. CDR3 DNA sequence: TGTGCCAGCAGCGCGTCCCGCTTTTCACCCCTCCACTTT.

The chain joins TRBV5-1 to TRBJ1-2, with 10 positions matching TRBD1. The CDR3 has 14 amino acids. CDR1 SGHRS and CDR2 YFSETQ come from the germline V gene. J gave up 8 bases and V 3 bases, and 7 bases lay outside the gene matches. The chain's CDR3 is CASSSGQGGLGYTF. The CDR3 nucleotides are TGCGCCAGCAGCTCCGGACAGGGGGGCTTAGGCTACACCTTC.

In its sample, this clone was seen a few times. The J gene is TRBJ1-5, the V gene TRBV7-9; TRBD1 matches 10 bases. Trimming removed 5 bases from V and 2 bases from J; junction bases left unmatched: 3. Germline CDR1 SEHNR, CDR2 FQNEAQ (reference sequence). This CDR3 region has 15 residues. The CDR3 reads CASSTGTGGNQPQHF. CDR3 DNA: TGTGCCAGCAGCACCGGGACAGGGGGCAATCAGCCCCAGCATTTT. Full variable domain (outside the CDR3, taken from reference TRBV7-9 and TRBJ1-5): DTGVSQNPRHKITKRGQNVTFRCDPISEHNRLYWYRQTLGQGPEFLTYFQNEAQLEKSRLLSDRFSAERPKGSFSTLEIQRTEQGDSAMYLCASSTGTGGNQPQHFGDGTRLSIL.

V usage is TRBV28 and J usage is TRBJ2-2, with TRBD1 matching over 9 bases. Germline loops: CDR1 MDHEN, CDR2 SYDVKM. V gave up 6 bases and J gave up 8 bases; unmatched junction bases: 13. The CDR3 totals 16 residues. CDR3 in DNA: TGTGCCAGCAGGAAGACAGGGGGGAACTTTGCTGGGGAGCTGTTTTTT. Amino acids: CASRKTGGNFAGELFF.

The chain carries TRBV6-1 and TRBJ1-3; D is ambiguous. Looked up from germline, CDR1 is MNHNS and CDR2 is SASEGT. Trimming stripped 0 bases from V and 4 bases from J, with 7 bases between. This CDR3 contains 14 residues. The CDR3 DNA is TGTGCCAGCAGTGAAGCGGTTTGGGGAAACACCATATATTTT. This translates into CASSEAVWGNTIYF.

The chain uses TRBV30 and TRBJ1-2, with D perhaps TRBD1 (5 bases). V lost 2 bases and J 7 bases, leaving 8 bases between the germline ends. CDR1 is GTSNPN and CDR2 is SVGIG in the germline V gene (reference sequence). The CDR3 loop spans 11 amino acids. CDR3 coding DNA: TGTGCCTGGAGTATAGGGGCTGGCTACACCTTC. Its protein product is CAWSIGAGYTF.

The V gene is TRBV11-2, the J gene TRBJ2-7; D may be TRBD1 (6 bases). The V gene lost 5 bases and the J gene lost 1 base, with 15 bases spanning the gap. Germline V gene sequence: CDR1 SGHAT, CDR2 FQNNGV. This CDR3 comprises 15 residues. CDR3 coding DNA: TGTGCCAGCAGCCCCTACAGGGTTGGGTCCTACGAGCAGTACTTC. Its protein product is CASSPYRVGSYEQYF.

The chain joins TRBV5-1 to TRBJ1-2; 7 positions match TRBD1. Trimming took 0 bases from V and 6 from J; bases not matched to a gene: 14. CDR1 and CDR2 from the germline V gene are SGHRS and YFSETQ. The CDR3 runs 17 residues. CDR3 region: CASSLGPTGNPLDGYTF. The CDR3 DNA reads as TGCGCCAGCAGCTTGGGCCCGACAGGGAACCCCCTGGATGGCTACACCTTC.

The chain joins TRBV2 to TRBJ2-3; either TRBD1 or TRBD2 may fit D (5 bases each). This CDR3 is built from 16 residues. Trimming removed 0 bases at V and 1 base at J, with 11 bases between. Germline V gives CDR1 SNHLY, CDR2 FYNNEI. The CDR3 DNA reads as TGTGCCAGCAGTGAAGCTGGGGGTCCTGGCACAGATACGCAGTATTTT. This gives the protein CASSEAGGPGTDTQYF.

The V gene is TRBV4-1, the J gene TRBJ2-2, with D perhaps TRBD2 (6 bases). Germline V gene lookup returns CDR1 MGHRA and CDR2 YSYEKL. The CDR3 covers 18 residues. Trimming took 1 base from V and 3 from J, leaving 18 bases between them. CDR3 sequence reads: CASSQVRGAGLYTGELFF. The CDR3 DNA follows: TGCGCCAGCAGCCAAGTCCGCGGGGCGGGACTGTACACCGGGGAGCTGTTTTTT.

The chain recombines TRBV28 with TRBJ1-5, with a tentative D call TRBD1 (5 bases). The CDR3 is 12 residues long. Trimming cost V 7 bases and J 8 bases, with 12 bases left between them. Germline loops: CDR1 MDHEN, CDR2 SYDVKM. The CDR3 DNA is TGTGCCAGCATCCGGGGCAAAGAGCCCCAGCATTTT. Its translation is CASIRGKEPQHF.

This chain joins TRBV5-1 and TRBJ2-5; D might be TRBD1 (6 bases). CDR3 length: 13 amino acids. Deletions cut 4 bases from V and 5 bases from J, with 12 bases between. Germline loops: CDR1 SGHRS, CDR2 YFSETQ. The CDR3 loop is CASSVDRWETQYF. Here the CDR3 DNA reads TGCGCCAGCAGCGTTGACAGGTGGGAGACCCAGTACTTC.

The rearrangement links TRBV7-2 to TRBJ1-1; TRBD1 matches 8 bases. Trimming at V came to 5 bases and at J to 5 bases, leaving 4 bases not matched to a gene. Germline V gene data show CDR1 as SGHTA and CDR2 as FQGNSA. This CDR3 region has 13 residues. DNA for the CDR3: TGTGCCAGCAGCCCGACAGGGGAGACTGAAGCTTTCTTT. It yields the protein CASSPTGETEAFF.